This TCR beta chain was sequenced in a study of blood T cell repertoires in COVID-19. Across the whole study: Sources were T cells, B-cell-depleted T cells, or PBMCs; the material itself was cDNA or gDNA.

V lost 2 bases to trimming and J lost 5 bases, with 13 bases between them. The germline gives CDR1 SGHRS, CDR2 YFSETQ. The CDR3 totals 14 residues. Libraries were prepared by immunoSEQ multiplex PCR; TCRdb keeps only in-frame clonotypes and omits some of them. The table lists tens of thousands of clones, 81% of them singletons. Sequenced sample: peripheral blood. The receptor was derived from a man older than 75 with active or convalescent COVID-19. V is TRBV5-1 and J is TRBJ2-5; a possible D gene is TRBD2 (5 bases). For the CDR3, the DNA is TGCGCCAGCAGCTTAAGGCCGGGCGGGGAGACCCAGTACTTC. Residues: CASSLRPGGETQYF.